The 8 T cell receptor beta chains below were found in one sample sequenced in a study of blood T cell repertoires in COVID-19. Only in-frame clones appear in the TCRdb table, and some are missing; sequencing was by immunoSEQ multiplex PCR. Among 45,000 to 50,000 clones listed, roughly 83% were seen once. Material for sequencing was peripheral blood. The receptors shown here come from a man between 70 and 80 years old with acute or convalescent COVID-19.

This chain connects TRBV4-2 to TRBJ2-1; 7 nucleotides align to TRBD2. The length of the CDR3 is 14 residues. From germline, CDR1 is LGHNA and CDR2 YNFKEQ. The V segment lost 5 bases and the J segment 5 bases; nucleotides outside the gene matches: 6. CDR3 sequence (DNA): TGTGCCAGCAGCAACGAGCGGGAACACAATGAGCAGTTCTTC. This translates into CASSNEREHNEQFF.

V and J are TRBV6-1 and TRBJ2-5; D might be TRBD1 (5 bases). The CDR3 contains 14 residues. V lost 1 base and J 4 bases, leaving 10 bases between the germline ends. Germline V gene sequence: CDR1 MNHNS, CDR2 SASEGT. The CDR3 is CASSEVGRAETQYF. CDR3 bases: TGTGCCAGCAGTGAAGTCGGCAGGGCAGAGACCCAGTACTTC.

The chain employs TRBV5-4 and TRBJ2-1; 8 bases match TRBD2. J was trimmed by 0 bases and V by 2 bases; bases with no gene match: 7. Germline V gene data show CDR1 as SGHNT and CDR2 as YYREEE (reference sequence). The CDR3 consists of 17 residues. CDR3 residues: CASSFPYGGASYNEQFF. CDR3 coding DNA: TGTGCCAGCAGCTTCCCCTACGGGGGGGCCTCCTACAATGAGCAGTTCTTC.

The gene calls are TRBV6-4 and TRBJ2-6; 7 bases line up with TRBD1. There are 16 residues in the CDR3. J was trimmed by 0 bases and V by 6 bases; bases with no gene match: 5. Germline CDR1 reads MRHNA; CDR2 reads SNTAGT. CDR3 residues: CASSRDRPSGANVLTF. CDR3 nucleotides: TGTGCCAGCAGCCGGGACAGACCCTCTGGGGCCAACGTCCTGACTTTC.

This clone was observed once. V usage is TRBV2 and J usage is TRBJ2-7; D perhaps matches TRBD2 (5 bases). The CDR3 consists of 13 residues. Germline CDR1 reads SNHLY; CDR2 reads FYNNEI. Trimming stripped 4 bases from V and 5 bases from J, with 12 bases between. The DNA for the CDR3 is TGTGCCAGCAGTGGTGAGGGCTTCGACGAGCAGTACTTC. Translation: CASSGEGFDEQYF.

This sequence joins TRBV30 and TRBJ2-2; D uncertain. V was pared by 4 bases and J by 5 bases, with 14 bases between. Germline V gene lookup returns CDR1 GTSNPN and CDR2 SVGIG (reference sequence). The CDR3 sequence is 14 residues long. This chain's CDR3 is CAWNSGQDTGELFF. The CDR3 DNA sequence: TGTGCCTGGAATTCTGGTCAGGATACCGGGGAGCTGTTTTTT.

J is TRBJ2-1 and V is TRBV7-2; TRBD2 agrees at 9 bases. The germline V gene has CDR1 SGHTA and CDR2 FQGNSA. This CDR3 region has 15 residues. The J segment lost 5 bases and the V segment lost 5 bases, leaving 7 bases of the junction unmatched. CDR3: CASSRGIAGDNEQFF. As DNA, the CDR3 is TGTGCCAGCAGCCGTGGGATAGCGGGAGACAATGAGCAGTTCTTC.

The CDR3 loop reads CASSLNPTGRLPGNTIYF. The CDR3 DNA sequence: TGTGCCAGCAGTCTTAATCCCACAGGGCGGTTACCTGGAAACACCATATATTTT. V usage is TRBV6-2 or TRBV6-3 and J usage is TRBJ1-3, with D possibly being TRBD1 (6 bases). V dropped 5 bases and J dropped 2 bases, with 22 bases sitting between them. The CDR3 is made up of 18 amino acids. Germline CDR1 and CDR2: MNHEY and SVGEGT.